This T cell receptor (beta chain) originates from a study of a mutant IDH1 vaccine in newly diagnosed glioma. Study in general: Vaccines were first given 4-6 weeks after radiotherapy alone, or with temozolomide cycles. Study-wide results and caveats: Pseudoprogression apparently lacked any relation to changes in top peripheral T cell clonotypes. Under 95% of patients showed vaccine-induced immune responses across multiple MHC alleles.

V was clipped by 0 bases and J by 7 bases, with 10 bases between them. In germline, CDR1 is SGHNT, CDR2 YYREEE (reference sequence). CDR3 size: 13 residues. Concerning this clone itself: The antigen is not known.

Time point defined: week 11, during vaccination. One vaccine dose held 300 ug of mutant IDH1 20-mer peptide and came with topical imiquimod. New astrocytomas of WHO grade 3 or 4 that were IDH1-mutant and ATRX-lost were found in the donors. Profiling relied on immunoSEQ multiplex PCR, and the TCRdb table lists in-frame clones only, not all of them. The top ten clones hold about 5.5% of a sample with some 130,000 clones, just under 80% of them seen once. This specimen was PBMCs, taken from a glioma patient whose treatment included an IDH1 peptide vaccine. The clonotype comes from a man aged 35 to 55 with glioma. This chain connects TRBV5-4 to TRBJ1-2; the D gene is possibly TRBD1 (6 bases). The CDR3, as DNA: TGTGCCAGCAGCTTGGACAGGGATCGTGGCTACACCTTC. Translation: CASSLDRDRGYTF.